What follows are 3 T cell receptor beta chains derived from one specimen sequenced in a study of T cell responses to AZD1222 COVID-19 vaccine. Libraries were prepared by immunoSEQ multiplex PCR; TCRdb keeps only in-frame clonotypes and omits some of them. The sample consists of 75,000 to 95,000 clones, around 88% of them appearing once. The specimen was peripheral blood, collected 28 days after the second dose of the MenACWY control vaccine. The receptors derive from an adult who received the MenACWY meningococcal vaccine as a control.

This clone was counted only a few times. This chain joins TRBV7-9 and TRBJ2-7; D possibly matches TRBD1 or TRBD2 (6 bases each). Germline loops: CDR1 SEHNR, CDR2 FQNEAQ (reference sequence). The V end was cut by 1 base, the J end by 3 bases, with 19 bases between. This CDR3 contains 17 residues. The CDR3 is CASSLDFGGSISYEQYF. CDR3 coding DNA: TGTGCCAGCAGCTTAGATTTCGGGGGCAGTATCAGCTACGAGCAGTACTTC.

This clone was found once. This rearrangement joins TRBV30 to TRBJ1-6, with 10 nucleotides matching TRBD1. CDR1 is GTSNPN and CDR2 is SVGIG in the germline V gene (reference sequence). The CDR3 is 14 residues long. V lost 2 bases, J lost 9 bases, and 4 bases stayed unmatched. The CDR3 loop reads CAWSLGQGISPLHF. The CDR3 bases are TGTGCCTGGAGTCTGGGACAGGGGATTTCACCCCTCCACTTT.

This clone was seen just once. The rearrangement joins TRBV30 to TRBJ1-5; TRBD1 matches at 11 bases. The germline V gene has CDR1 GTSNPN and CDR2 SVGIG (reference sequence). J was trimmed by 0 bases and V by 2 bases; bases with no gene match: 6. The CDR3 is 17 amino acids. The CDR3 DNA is TGTGCCTGGAGTAGACCGGGACAGGGGGTTAGCAATCAGCCCCAGCATTTT. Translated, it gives CAWSRPGQGVSNQPQHF. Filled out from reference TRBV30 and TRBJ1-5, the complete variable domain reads SQTIHQWPATLVQPVGSPLSLECTVEGTSNPNLYWYRQAAGRGLQLLFYSVGIGQISSEVPQNLSASRPQDRQFILSSKKLLLSDSGFYLCAWSRPGQGVSNQPQHFGDGTRLSIL.